Each of the 14 T cell receptor beta chains below was sequenced from the same sample in a study of blood T cell repertoires in COVID-19 (dated by TCRdb to 2018 to 2020). The library relied on the immunoSEQ multiplex PCR assay. Entries here come from immuneACCESS through TCRdb and include only in-frame sequences with V and J called. Some clones fail to appear in such tables; in the studies checked, an unresolved V gene covers under half of the shortfall, and the cause of the remainder is unknown. The sample data list about 250,000 clones, and 80% to 90% of these were observed just once. The leading ten clones occupy 1.5% to 2% of the sample. Sequencing used PBMCs or T cells enriched from blood (not recorded which). The receptors stem from a man aged 40-49 years who had recovered from COVID-19.

This chain joins TRBV7-3 and TRBJ2-4; TRBD2 matches at 7 bases. CDR1 is SGHTA and CDR2 is FQGTGA in the germline V gene. Trimming cost V 2 bases and J 1 base; bases outside gene matches: 5. This CDR3 region has 16 residues. The CDR3 nucleotides read TGTGCCAGCAGCTTACAACCGCGGGGGGCCAAAAACATTCAGTACTTC. Translated, it gives CASSLQPRGAKNIQYF.

The chain couples TRBV13 to TRBJ2-5; 9 bases align to TRBD2. The length of the CDR3 is 16 residues. Losses at the gene ends were 2 bases for V and 1 base for J; bases not matched to a gene: 5. Germline V gives CDR1 PRHDT, CDR2 FYEKMQ (reference sequence). The CDR3 loop reads CASSLWTSASQETQYF. CDR3 bases: TGTGCCAGCAGCTTATGGACTAGCGCGTCCCAAGAGACCCAGTACTTC.

Only one count was recorded for this clone. The chain employs TRBV4-3 and TRBJ1-2; D remains ambiguous. This CDR3 comprises 17 residues. Germline CDR1 reads LGHNA; CDR2 reads YSLEER. Trimming removed 0 bases at V and 5 bases at J, with 19 bases between. The chain's CDR3 is CASSQETTPRVRYGYTF. The CDR3 nucleotides are TGCGCCAGCAGCCAAGAAACCACCCCCCGGGTTCGGTATGGCTACACCTTC.

This chain uses TRBV27 with TRBJ2-1, with TRBD1 identical over 9 bases. Trimming at V came to 7 bases and at J to 6 bases, leaving 13 bases not matched to a gene. Looked up from germline, CDR1 is MNHEY and CDR2 is SMNVEV (reference sequence). This CDR3 has 16 amino acids. The CDR3 reads CASMTGGMILSNEQFF. CDR3 nucleotide sequence: TGTGCCAGCATGACAGGGGGGATGATTCTTAGCAATGAGCAGTTCTTC.

This chain joins TRBV11-3 and TRBJ2-3; D unclear. Trimming removed 3 bases at V and 2 bases at J, with 9 bases between. The CDR3 has 14 amino acids. Germline CDR1 and CDR2: SGHNT and YENEEA. The CDR3 here is CASSFSRYTDTQYF. CDR3 sequence (DNA): TGTGCCAGCAGCTTTTCTCGCTACACAGATACGCAGTATTTT.

The V call is TRBV10-3, the J call TRBJ2-5; 7 bases line up with TRBD2. J was trimmed by 1 base and V by 5 bases; bases with no gene match: 1. The CDR3 contains 13 residues. Germline CDR1 reads ENHRY; CDR2 reads SYGVKD. CDR3 DNA: TGTGCCATCAGTCCGGGAGGCCAAGAGACCCAGTACTTC. Its translation is CAISPGGQETQYF.

Details on this clone: At one of its ends the junction is not consistent with the germline gene, which may arise from a read error. The rearrangement joins TRBV3-1 (or the pseudogene TRBV3-2) to TRBJ2-1, with TRBD2 matching 7 bases. The CDR3 covers 16 residues. Germline V lookup: CDR1 LGHDT, CDR2 YNNKEL (reference sequence). The CDR3 sequence is CAGSQDLAGALNEQFF. The CDR3 DNA sequence: TGTGCCGGCAGCCAAGATCTGGCGGGAGCCCTCAATGAGCAGTTCTTC.

The chain has TRBV6-4 and TRBJ1-2; 12 nucleotides align to TRBD1. V lost 3 bases to trimming and J lost 7 bases; unmatched junction nucleotides: 6. Germline V lookup: CDR1 MRHNA, CDR2 SNTAGT. The CDR3 consists of 15 residues. This chain's CDR3 is CASSESGTGGSGYTF. CDR3 DNA: TGTGCCAGCAGTGAATCGGGGACAGGGGGCAGTGGCTACACCTTC.

Only a few counts were recorded for this clone. V is TRBV7-2 and J is TRBJ2-1; 13 positions agree with TRBD2. CDR3 length: 13 residues. The junction had 1 base not matched to a gene; V was cut back by 4 bases and J by 10 bases. Germline V CDR1 and CDR2: SGHTA, FQGNSA. Written as DNA, the CDR3 is TGTGCCAGCAGCTGGGGACTAGCGGGGGAGCAGTTCTTC. The encoded protein is CASSWGLAGEQFF.

The V call is TRBV7-3, the J call TRBJ2-3; D remains unclear. The CDR3 contains 14 residues. The V and J ends lost 2 bases and 6 bases respectively, with 12 bases between them. Germline CDR1 and CDR2: SGHTA and FQGTGA. CDR3 in DNA: TGTGCCAGCAGCTTAGAGGCCCCCCCGGATACGCAGTATTTT. Translating it yields CASSLEAPPDTQYF.

The genes are TRBV19 and TRBJ2-1, with 9 bases matching TRBD1. The length of the CDR3 is 15 residues. V lost 4 bases and J lost 2; bases outside the gene matches: 3. Germline V gene data show CDR1 as LNHDA and CDR2 as SQIVND (reference sequence). The CDR3 spells CASSSTGGPYNEQFF. The DNA for the CDR3 is TGTGCCAGTAGTAGCACAGGGGGCCCCTACAATGAGCAGTTCTTC.

This clone came up a few times. This chain links TRBV10-3 with TRBJ1-5; D is possibly TRBD1 (5 bases). The germline V gene encodes CDR1 ENHRY and CDR2 SYGVKD. V was shortened by 1 base and J by 0 bases, with 10 bases between the two germline ends. The CDR3 runs to 16 residues. The CDR3 DNA is TGTGCCATCAGTGAGTTTAAGGGGAATAGCAATCAGCCCCAGCATTTT. It yields the protein CAISEFKGNSNQPQHF.

This chain joins TRBV2 and TRBJ2-5; TRBD1 matches at 11 bases. Germline lookup yields CDR1 SNHLY and CDR2 FYNNEI. Germline trimming cut 6 bases from V and 1 base from J; bases unmatched to any gene: 7. This CDR3 has 16 residues. In DNA, the CDR3 is TGTGCCAGCAGGATCGGGACAGGGGGGACCCAAGAGACCCAGTACTTC. This encodes CASRIGTGGTQETQYF.

The rearrangement links TRBV23-1 to TRBJ2-5; TRBD2 is a possible D gene (6 bases). TRBV23-1 is assigned to the ORF class and has an uncertain function. The CDR3 consists of 16 residues. Trimming removed 0 bases from V and 1 base from J, with 12 bases in between. DNA for the CDR3: TGCGCCAGCAGTCAATCGTCGGAGGGCGGCCAAGAGACCCAGTACTTC. This encodes CASSQSSEGGQETQYF.